This entry describes one TCR beta chain. Its target is unknown. Sequencing was performed with immunoSEQ multiplex PCR; in TCRdb, only in-frame clones are kept and a portion is missing. The data hold about 73,000 clones, with 80% to 95% observed a single time. This entry belongs to a study of OX40 agonist ivuxolimab in advanced cancers. General study findings and limits: Expanded peripheral T cell antigen specificity was not determined.

The sample here was CD4+ or CD8+ T cells sorted from blood, taken in a trial of the OX40 agonist ivuxolimab. The clonotype was recovered from an adult with an advanced solid tumor such as melanoma, head and neck, liver or kidney cancer.

Here the CDR3 DNA reads TGTGCCAGCTCAGGATGGGGCAGGGGGGATCAGCCCCAGCATTTT. Its protein product is CASSGWGRGDQPQHF. V is TRBV18 and J is TRBJ1-5; 7 nucleotides agree with TRBD1. V was clipped by 5 bases and J by 5 bases; unmatched bases: 9. This CDR3 comprises 15 residues. Per the germline V gene, CDR1 is KGHSH and CDR2 is LQKENI.